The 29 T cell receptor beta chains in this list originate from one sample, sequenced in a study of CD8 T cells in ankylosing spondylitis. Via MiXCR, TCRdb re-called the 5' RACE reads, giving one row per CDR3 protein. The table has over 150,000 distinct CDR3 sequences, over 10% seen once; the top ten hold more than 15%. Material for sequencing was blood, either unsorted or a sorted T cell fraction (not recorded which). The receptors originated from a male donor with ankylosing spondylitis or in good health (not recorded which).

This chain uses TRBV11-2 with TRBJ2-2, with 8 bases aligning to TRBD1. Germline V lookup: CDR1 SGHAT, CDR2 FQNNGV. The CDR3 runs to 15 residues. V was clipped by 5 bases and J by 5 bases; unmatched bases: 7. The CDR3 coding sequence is TGTGCCAGCAGCCAAGGACAGGGTTTGACCGGGGAGCTGTTTTTT. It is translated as CASSQGQGLTGELFF.

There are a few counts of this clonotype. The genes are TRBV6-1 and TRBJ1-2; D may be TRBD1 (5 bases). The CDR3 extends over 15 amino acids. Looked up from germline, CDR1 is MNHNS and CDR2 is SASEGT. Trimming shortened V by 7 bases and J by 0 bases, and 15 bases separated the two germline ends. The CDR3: CASTRAYLANYGYTF. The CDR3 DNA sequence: TGTGCCAGCACCAGGGCCTATCTAGCTAACTATGGCTACACCTTC.

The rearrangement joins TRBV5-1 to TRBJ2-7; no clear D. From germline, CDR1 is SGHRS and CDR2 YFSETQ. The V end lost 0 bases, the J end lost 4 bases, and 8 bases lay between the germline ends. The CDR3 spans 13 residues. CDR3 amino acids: CASSLEDGYEQYF. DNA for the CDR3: TGCGCCAGCAGCTTGGAGGACGGGTACGAGCAGTACTTC.

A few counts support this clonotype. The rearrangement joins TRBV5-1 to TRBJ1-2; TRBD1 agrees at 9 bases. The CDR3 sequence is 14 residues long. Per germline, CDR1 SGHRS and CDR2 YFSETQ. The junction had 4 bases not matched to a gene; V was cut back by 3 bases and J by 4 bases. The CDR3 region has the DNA TGCGCCAGCAGCTACGGGACAGGGTCCTATGGCTACACCTTC. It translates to CASSYGTGSYGYTF.

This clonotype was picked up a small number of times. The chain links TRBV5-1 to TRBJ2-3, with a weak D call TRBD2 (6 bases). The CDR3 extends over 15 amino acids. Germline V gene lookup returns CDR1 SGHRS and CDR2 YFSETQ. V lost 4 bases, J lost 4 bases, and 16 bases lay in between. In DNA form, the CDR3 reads TGCGCCAGCAGCCCGTGGCTTAGGGAGGCAGATACGCAGTATTTT. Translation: CASSPWLREADTQYF.

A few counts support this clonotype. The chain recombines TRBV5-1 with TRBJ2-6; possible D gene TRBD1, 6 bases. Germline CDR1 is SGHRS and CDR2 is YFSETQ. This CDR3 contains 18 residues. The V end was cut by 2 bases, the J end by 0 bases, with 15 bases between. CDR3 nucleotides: TGCGCCAGCAGCTTTAACAGGGACATCGACTCTGGGGCCAACGTCCTGACTTTC. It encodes CASSFNRDIDSGANVLTF.

The CDR3 loop is CASSPPGAHLYGYTF. CDR3 sequence (DNA): TGTGCCAGCAGCCCACCAGGGGCTCACCTCTATGGCTACACCTTC. The rearrangement uses TRBV11-2 and TRBJ1-2, with a tentative D call TRBD1 (6 bases). The CDR3 is 15 residues long. Germline lookup yields CDR1 SGHAT and CDR2 FQNNGV. Trimming removed 5 bases at V and 4 bases at J, with 17 bases between.

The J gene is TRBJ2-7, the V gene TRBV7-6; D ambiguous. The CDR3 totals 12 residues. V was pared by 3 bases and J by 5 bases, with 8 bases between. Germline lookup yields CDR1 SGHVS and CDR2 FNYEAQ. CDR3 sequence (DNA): TGTGCCAGCAGCTTGGTTGACAACGAGCAGTACTTC. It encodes CASSLVDNEQYF.

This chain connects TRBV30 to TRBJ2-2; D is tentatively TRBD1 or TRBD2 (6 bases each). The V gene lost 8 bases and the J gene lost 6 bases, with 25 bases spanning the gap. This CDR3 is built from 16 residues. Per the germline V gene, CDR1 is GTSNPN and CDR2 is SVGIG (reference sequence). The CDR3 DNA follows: TGTGCCAGAGAGGGCCCTTGGGGGGCCGGGGCCGGGGAGCTGTTTTTT. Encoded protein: CAREGPWGAGAGELFF.

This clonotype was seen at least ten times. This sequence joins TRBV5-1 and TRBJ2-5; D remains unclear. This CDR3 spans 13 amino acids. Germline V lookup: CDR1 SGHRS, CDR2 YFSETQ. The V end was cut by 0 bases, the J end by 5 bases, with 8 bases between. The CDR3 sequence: CASSLVLGETQYF. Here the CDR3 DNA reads TGCGCCAGCAGCTTGGTCCTGGGGGAGACCCAGTACTTC.

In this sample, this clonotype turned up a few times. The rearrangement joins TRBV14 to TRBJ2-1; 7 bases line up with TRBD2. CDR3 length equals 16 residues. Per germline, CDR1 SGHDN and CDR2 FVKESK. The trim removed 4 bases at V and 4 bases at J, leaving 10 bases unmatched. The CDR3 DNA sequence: TGTGCCAGCAGCCCCATCAGCGGGGCGGGGTACAATGAGCAGTTCTTC. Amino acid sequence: CASSPISGAGYNEQFF.

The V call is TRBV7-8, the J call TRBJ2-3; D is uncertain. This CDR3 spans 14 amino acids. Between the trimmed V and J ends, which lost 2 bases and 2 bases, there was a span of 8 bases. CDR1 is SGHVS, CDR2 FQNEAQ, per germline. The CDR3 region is CASSLSRFTDTQYF. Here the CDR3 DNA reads TGTGCCAGCAGCTTAAGTAGATTCACAGATACGCAGTATTTT.

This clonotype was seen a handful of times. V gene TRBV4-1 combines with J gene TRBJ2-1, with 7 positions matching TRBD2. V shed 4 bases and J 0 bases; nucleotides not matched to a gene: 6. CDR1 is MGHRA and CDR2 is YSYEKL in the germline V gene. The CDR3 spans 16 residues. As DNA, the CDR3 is TGCGCCAGCAGCCTAAGAAGCGGGGCCTCCTACAATGAGCAGTTCTTC. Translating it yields CASSLRSGASYNEQFF.

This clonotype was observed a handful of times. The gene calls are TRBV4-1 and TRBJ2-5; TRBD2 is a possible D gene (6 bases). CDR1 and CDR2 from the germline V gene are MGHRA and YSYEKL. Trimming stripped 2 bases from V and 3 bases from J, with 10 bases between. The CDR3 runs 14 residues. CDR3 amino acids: CASSQRLGKETQYF. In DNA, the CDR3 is TGCGCCAGCAGCCAAAGACTAGGGAAAGAGACCCAGTACTTC.

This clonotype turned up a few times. The CDR3 region is CASSSRGAPSYEQYF. CDR3 bases: TGTGCCAGCAGCTCGAGGGGGGCGCCCTCCTACGAGCAGTACTTC. The chain employs TRBV7-9 and TRBJ2-7; possibly TRBD1 or TRBD2 for D (6 bases each). The CDR3 extends over 15 amino acids. The V gene's germline CDR1 is SEHNR and CDR2 FQNEAQ (reference sequence). V gave up 4 bases and J gave up 0 bases, with 13 bases separating them. Looking up the rest from reference TRBV7-9 and TRBJ2-7 gives the full variable domain: DTGVSQNPRHKITKRGQNVTFRCDPISEHNRLYWYRQTLGQGPEFLTYFQNEAQLEKSRLLSDRFSAERPKGSFSTLEIQRTEQGDSAMYLCASSSRGAPSYEQYFGPGTRLTVT.

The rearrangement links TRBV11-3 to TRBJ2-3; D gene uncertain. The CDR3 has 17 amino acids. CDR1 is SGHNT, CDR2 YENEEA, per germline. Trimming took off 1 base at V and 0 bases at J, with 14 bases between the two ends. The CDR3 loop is CASSLGPSTPSTDTQYF. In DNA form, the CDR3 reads TGTGCCAGCAGCTTAGGTCCCTCCACACCTAGCACAGATACGCAGTATTTT.

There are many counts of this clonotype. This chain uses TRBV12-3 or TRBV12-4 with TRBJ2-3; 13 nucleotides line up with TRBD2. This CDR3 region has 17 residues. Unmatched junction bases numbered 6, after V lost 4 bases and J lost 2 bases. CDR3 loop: CASSYSGLAGTTDTQYF. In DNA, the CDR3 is TGTGCCAGCAGTTACTCGGGACTAGCGGGAACCACAGATACGCAGTATTTT.

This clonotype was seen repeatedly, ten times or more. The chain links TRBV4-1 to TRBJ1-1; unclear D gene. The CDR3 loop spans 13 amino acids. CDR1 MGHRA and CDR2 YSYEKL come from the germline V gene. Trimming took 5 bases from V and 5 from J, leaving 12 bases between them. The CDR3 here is CASSDVSGTEAFF. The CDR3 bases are TGCGCCAGCAGCGACGTATCGGGAACTGAAGCTTTCTTT.

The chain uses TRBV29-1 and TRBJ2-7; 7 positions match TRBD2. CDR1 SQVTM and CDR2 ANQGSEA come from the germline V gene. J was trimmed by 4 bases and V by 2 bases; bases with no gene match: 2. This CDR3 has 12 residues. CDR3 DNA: TGCAGCGTTGAAAGCGGGAAGTACGAGCAGTACTTC. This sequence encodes CSVESGKYEQYF.

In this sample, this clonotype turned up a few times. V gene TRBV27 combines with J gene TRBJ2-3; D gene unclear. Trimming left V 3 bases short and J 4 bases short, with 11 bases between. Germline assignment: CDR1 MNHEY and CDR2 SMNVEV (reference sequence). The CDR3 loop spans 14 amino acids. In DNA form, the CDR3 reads TGTGCCAGCAGTTTTGCCCTTGGGGCAGATACGCAGTATTTT. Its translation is CASSFALGADTQYF.

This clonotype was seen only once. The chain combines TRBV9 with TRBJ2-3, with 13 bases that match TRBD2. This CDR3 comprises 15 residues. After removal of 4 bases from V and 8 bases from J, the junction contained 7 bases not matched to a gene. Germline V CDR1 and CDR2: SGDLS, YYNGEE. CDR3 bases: TGTGCCAGCAGCCCAGGACTAGCGGGAGAAGGTACGCAGTATTTT. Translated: CASSPGLAGEGTQYF.

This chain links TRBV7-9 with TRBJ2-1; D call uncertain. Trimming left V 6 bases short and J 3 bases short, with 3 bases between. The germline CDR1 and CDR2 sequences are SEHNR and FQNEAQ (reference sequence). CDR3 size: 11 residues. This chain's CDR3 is CASRVYNEQFF. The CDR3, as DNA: TGTGCCAGCAGGGTCTACAATGAGCAGTTCTTC.

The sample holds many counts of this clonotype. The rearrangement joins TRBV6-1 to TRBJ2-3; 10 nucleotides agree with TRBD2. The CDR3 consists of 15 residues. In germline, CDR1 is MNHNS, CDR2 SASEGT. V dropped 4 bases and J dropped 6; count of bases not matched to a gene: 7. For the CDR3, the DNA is TGTGCCAGCAGTGTATCTAGCGGGAGCGGGGATACGCAGTATTTT. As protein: CASSVSSGSGDTQYF.

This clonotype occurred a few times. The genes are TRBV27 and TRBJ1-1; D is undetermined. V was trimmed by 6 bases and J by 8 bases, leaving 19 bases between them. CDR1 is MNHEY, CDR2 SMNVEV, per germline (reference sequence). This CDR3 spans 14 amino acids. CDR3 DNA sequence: TGTGCCAGCAGCTCCCGCACCGACCGATTGGAAGCTTTCTTT. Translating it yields CASSSRTDRLEAFF.

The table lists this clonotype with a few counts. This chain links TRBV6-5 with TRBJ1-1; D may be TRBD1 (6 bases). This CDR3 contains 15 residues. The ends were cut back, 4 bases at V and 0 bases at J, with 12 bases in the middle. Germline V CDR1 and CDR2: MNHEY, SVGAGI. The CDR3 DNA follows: TGTGCCAGCAGTTCGGGGGCGTTCATGAACACTGAAGCTTTCTTT. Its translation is CASSSGAFMNTEAFF.

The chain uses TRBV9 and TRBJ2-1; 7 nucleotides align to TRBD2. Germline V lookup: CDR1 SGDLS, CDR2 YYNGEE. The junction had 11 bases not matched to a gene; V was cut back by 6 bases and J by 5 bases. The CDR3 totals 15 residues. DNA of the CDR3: TGTGCCAGCACCACGGGAGGACTACCCCACAATGAGCAGTTCTTC. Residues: CASTTGGLPHNEQFF. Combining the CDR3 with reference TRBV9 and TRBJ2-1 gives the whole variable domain DSGVTQTPKHLITATGQRVTLRCSPRSGDLSVYWYQQSLDQGLQFLIQYYNGEERAKGNILERFSAQQFPDLHSELNLSSLELGDSALYFCASTTGGLPHNEQFFGPGTRLTVL.

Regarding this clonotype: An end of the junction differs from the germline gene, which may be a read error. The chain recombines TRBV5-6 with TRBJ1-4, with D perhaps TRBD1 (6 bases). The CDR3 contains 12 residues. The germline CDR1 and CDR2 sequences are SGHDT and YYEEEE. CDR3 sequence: CASSLSGGPGAF. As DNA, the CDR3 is TGTGCCAGCAGCTTGAGTGGGGGGCCGGGGGCTTTT.

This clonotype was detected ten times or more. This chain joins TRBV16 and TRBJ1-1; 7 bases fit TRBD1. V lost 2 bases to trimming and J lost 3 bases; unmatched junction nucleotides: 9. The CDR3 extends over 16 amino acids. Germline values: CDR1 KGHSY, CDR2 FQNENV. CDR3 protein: CASSQGTGVRDTEAFF. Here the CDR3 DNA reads TGTGCCAGCAGCCAAGGAACAGGGGTCCGGGACACTGAAGCTTTCTTT.

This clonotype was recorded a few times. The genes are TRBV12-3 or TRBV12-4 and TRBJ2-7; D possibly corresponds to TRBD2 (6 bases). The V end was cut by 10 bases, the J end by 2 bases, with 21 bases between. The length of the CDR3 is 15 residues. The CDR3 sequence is CAILRGDSSPYEQYF. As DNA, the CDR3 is TGTGCCATCCTGCGAGGGGACTCTTCCCCCTACGAGCAGTACTTC.